Presented here are 19 T cell receptor beta chains from one specimen sequenced in a study of graft-versus-host responses after intestinal transplantation. Clones were read by immunoSEQ multiplex PCR, and TCRdb kept only the in-frame ones, dropping some. This table holds about 77,000 clones, 92% found once. This sample comprised PBMCs, obtained 98 days after intestinal transplantation. Receptors were obtained from a human patient who received an intestinal transplant, so some T cells may come from the graft donor.

The chain is built from TRBV5-4 and TRBJ2-2; no definite D call. The CDR3 has 13 amino acids. Germline V lookup: CDR1 SGHNT, CDR2 YYREEE (reference sequence). V dropped 2 bases and J dropped 3 bases, with 5 bases sitting between them. The CDR3 sequence is CASSFSDTGELFF. The CDR3 region has the DNA TGTGCCAGCAGCTTTTCCGACACCGGGGAGCTGTTTTTT.

CDR3 amino acids: CASSLLMGGSSYNEQFF. Written as DNA, the CDR3 is TGTGCCAGCAGCCTTCTCATGGGGGGTAGCTCCTACAATGAGCAGTTCTTC. The V call is TRBV7-9, the J call TRBJ2-1, with D possibly being TRBD2 (6 bases). Germline lookup yields CDR1 SEHNR and CDR2 FQNEAQ (reference sequence). The V and J ends lost 5 bases and 0 bases respectively, with 17 bases between them. There are 17 residues in the CDR3.

The CDR3 sequence: CASMVSGQETQYF. CDR3 coding DNA: TGTGCCAGCATGGTCAGCGGCCAAGAGACCCAGTACTTC. The rearrangement uses TRBV6-6 and TRBJ2-5, with a tentative D call TRBD2 (5 bases). Germline CDR1 is MNHNY and CDR2 is SVGAGI (reference sequence). V lost 7 bases to trimming and J lost 1 base, with 10 bases between them. CDR3 length: 13 residues.

V gene TRBV5-5 combines with J gene TRBJ2-7, with 15 bases identical to TRBD2. The CDR3 is made up of 18 amino acids. Per the germline V gene, CDR1 is SGHKS and CDR2 is YYEKEE (reference sequence). V dropped 7 bases and J dropped 7; count of bases not matched to a gene: 18. The CDR3 loop reads CASYKEGLAGGLGVEQYF. The CDR3, as DNA: TGTGCCAGCTATAAGGAGGGACTAGCGGGGGGCCTTGGAGTTGAGCAGTACTTC.

The chain uses TRBV19 and TRBJ1-1; D might be TRBD1 (5 bases). Looked up from germline, CDR1 is LNHDA and CDR2 is SQIVND (reference sequence). V lost 3 bases to trimming and J lost 0 bases, with 8 bases between them. CDR3 length: 14 residues. The CDR3: CASSMEGMNTEAFF. Here the CDR3 DNA reads TGTGCCAGTAGTATGGAGGGGATGAACACTGAAGCTTTCTTT.

This sequence joins TRBV6-5 and TRBJ2-7; a possible D gene is TRBD2 (6 bases). V shed 4 bases and J shed 5 bases, with 12 bases lying between them. Germline V gives CDR1 MNHEY, CDR2 SVGAGI. This CDR3 spans 13 amino acids. In DNA form, the CDR3 reads TGTGCCAGCAGTTCAGGCGGCGGGGACGAGCAGTACTTC. Protein product: CASSSGGGDEQYF.

The chain joins TRBV30 to TRBJ1-5; tentative D call: TRBD1 (6 bases). Germline-derived CDR1 and CDR2 are GTSNPN and SVGIG (reference sequence). V dropped 3 bases and J dropped 6 bases, with 15 bases sitting between them. The CDR3 spans 14 residues. Here the CDR3 reads CAWSNRDPSQPQHF. The CDR3 DNA is TGTGCCTGGAGCAACAGGGACCCCTCTCAGCCCCAGCATTTT.

The chain joins TRBV27 to TRBJ2-5, with D possibly being TRBD2 (6 bases). This CDR3 comprises 15 residues. The V and J ends lost 3 bases and 5 bases respectively, with 16 bases between them. Per germline, CDR1 MNHEY and CDR2 SMNVEV (reference sequence). The CDR3 DNA follows: TGTGCCAGCAGTTTGAGGCGGGGCCCTCGGGAGACCCAGTACTTC. Translated: CASSLRRGPRETQYF.

This chain connects TRBV19 to TRBJ1-2; 8 bases fit TRBD1. The CDR3 extends over 13 amino acids. V lost 8 bases to trimming and J lost 8 bases; unmatched junction nucleotides: 10. Germline loops: CDR1 LNHDA, CDR2 SQIVND (reference sequence). DNA of the CDR3: TGTGCCAGTGCATCCGGGACAGGTTTAGGCTACACCTTC. Translation: CASASGTGLGYTF.

This rearrangement joins TRBV29-1 to TRBJ1-2; D gene unclear. V was shortened by 3 bases and J by 3 bases, with 5 bases between the two germline ends. Per germline, CDR1 SQVTM and CDR2 ANQGSEA. The CDR3 is 11 amino acids. CDR3: CSVDFDYGYTF. In DNA, the CDR3 is TGCAGCGTTGACTTCGACTATGGCTACACCTTC.

The chain joins TRBV4-1 to TRBJ1-2; D unresolved. Germline V gives CDR1 MGHRA, CDR2 YSYEKL. This CDR3 is 15 amino acids long. V was clipped by 0 bases and J by 4 bases, with 12 bases between them. This CDR3 is CASSQDTRVSYGYTF. CDR3 sequence (DNA): TGCGCCAGCAGCCAAGATACTCGGGTGAGCTATGGCTACACCTTC.

The chain employs TRBV7-9 and TRBJ1-3; maybe TRBD1 (5 bases). CDR3 size: 15 residues. Germline V lookup: CDR1 SEHNR, CDR2 FQNEAQ (reference sequence). V lost 5 bases, J lost 2 bases, and 13 bases lay in between. The CDR3 loop reads CASSVPRGPGNTIYF. The CDR3 DNA follows: TGTGCCAGCAGCGTTCCTAGGGGTCCTGGAAACACCATATATTTT.

V usage is TRBV6-9 and J usage is TRBJ2-7, with TRBD2 matching over 7 bases. V gave up 7 bases and J gave up 4 bases; unmatched junction bases: 13. From germline, CDR1 is MNHGY and CDR2 SVAAGI. The CDR3 is 15 residues long. This CDR3 is CASTSASGPLYEQYF. The DNA of the CDR3 is TGTGCCAGCACCTCAGCTAGCGGCCCTCTATACGAGCAGTACTTC.

This chain links TRBV19 with TRBJ2-7, with a weak D call TRBD2 (5 bases). This CDR3 spans 13 amino acids. The V end was cut by 1 base, the J end by 6 bases, with 10 bases between. Germline CDR1 LNHDA, CDR2 SQIVND (reference sequence). The CDR3 protein is CASSIGIASEQYF. The CDR3 bases are TGTGCCAGTAGTATAGGTATAGCGAGCGAGCAGTACTTC. The complete variable domain, with remaining parts taken from reference TRBV19 and TRBJ2-7, reads DGGITQSPKYLFRKEGQNVTLSCEQNLNHDAMYWYRQDPGQGLRLIYYSQIVNDFQKGDIAEGYSVSREKKESFPLTVTSAQKNPTAFYLCASSIGIASEQYFGPGTRLTVT.

The CDR3 sequence: CASSYLNGELFF. CDR3 coding DNA: TGTGCCAGCAGCTACCTTAACGGGGAGCTGTTTTTT. The chain has TRBV11-2 and TRBJ2-2; D remains unclear. This CDR3 spans 12 amino acids. Per the germline V gene, CDR1 is SGHAT and CDR2 is FQNNGV. Trimming pared 4 bases from V and 7 bases from J, leaving 7 bases between.

This rearrangement joins TRBV27 to TRBJ2-1; 9 bases agree with TRBD2. Germline V lookup: CDR1 MNHEY, CDR2 SMNVEV (reference sequence). V gave up 2 bases and J gave up 4 bases; unmatched junction bases: 12. CDR3 length: 18 residues. Here the CDR3 DNA reads TGTGCCAGCAGTTTAATAGGCGCCGCGGGAGGGGGGTACAATGAGCAGTTCTTC. Encoded protein: CASSLIGAAGGGYNEQFF.

This clone has a single count. The chain combines TRBV7-2 with TRBJ2-1, with 8 bases matching TRBD2. The CDR3 is 15 amino acids. Looked up from germline, CDR1 is SGHTA and CDR2 is FQGNSA. The junction had 7 bases not matched to a gene; V was cut back by 2 bases and J by 7 bases. The DNA of the CDR3 is TGTGCCAGCAGCTTACTCACTAGCGGAAGAAATGAGCAGTTCTTC. Its translation is CASSLLTSGRNEQFF. Variable domain in full (rest from reference TRBV7-2 and TRBJ2-1): GAGVSQSPSNKVTEKGKDVELRCDPISGHTALYWYRQSLGQGLEFLIYFQGNSAPDKSGLPSDRFSAERTGGSVSTLTIQRTQQEDSAVYLCASSLLTSGRNEQFFGPGTRLTVL.

J is TRBJ2-7 and V is TRBV10-3; 8 bases match TRBD1. The germline V gene has CDR1 ENHRY and CDR2 SYGVKD. This CDR3 spans 12 amino acids. The V gene end was trimmed by 8 bases and the J gene end by 7 bases; junction bases not matched to a gene: 7. Here the CDR3 DNA reads TGTGCCATCGCCGGGACAGGTCCGGAGCAGTACTTC. Its protein product is CAIAGTGPEQYF.

Turning to this clone: Other DNA sequences in this sample translate to the same CDR3. CDR3 sequence: CASSSGNQPQHF. CDR3 bases: TGTGCCAGCAGTTCAGGCAATCAGCCCCAGCATTTT. The chain recombines TRBV28 with TRBJ1-5; D gene unclear. The CDR3 consists of 12 residues. V was trimmed by 4 bases and J by 2 bases, leaving 3 bases between them. CDR1 and CDR2 (germline): MDHEN, SYDVKM.